The TCR beta chain under discussion was sequenced for a study of a mutant IDH1 vaccine in newly diagnosed glioma. The wider study: First vaccine doses came 4-6 weeks after radiotherapy alone, or with temozolomide cycles.

About this clone itself: Its antigen is still unknown.

Sequencing used immunoSEQ multiplex PCR; TCRdb keeps in-frame clones, though not all of them. The sample lists around 44,000 clones, approximately 79% occurring once. The time point is: week 35, safety follow-up. Each vaccine dose was 300 ug of mutant IDH1 20-mer peptide, with topical imiquimod. Administration of eight vaccinations to patients took place in weeks 1, 3, 5, 7, 11, 15, 19, 23. This CDR3 has 15 residues. Germline V gives CDR1 LNHDA, CDR2 SQIVND (reference sequence). The V gene lost 1 base and the J gene lost 3 bases, with 11 bases spanning the gap. The receptor comes from a man between 40 and 49 years old with glioma. Sequences were derived from PBMCs, sampled from a glioma patient whose treatment included an IDH1 peptide vaccine. The chain employs TRBV19 and TRBJ2-3, with D tentatively TRBD2 (6 bases). The DNA for the CDR3 is TGTGCCAGTAGTATAGGGGGGGTTTCGACAGATACGCAGTATTTT. Translation: CASSIGGVSTDTQYF. The whole variable domain, filled in from reference TRBV19 and TRBJ2-3, reads DGGITQSPKYLFRKEGQNVTLSCEQNLNHDAMYWYRQDPGQGLRLIYYSQIVNDFQKGDIAEGYSVSREKKESFPLTVTSAQKNPTAFYLCASSIGGVSTDTQYFGPGTRLTVL.